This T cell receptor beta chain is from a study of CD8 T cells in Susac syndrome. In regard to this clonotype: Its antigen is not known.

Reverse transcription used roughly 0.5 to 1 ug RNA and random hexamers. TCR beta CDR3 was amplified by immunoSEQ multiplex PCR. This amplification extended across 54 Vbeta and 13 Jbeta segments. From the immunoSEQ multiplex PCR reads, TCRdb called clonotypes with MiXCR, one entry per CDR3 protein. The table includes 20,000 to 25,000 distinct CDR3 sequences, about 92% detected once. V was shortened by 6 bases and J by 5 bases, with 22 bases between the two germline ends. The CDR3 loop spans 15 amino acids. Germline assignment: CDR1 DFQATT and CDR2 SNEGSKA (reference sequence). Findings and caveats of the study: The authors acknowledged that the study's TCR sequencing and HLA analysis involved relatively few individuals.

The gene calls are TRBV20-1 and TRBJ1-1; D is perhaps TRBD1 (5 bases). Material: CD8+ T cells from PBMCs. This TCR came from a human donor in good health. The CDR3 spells CSALRWDSRGTEAFF. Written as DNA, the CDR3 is TGCAGTGCCCTCCGTTGGGACTCCCGGGGAACTGAAGCTTTCTTT.